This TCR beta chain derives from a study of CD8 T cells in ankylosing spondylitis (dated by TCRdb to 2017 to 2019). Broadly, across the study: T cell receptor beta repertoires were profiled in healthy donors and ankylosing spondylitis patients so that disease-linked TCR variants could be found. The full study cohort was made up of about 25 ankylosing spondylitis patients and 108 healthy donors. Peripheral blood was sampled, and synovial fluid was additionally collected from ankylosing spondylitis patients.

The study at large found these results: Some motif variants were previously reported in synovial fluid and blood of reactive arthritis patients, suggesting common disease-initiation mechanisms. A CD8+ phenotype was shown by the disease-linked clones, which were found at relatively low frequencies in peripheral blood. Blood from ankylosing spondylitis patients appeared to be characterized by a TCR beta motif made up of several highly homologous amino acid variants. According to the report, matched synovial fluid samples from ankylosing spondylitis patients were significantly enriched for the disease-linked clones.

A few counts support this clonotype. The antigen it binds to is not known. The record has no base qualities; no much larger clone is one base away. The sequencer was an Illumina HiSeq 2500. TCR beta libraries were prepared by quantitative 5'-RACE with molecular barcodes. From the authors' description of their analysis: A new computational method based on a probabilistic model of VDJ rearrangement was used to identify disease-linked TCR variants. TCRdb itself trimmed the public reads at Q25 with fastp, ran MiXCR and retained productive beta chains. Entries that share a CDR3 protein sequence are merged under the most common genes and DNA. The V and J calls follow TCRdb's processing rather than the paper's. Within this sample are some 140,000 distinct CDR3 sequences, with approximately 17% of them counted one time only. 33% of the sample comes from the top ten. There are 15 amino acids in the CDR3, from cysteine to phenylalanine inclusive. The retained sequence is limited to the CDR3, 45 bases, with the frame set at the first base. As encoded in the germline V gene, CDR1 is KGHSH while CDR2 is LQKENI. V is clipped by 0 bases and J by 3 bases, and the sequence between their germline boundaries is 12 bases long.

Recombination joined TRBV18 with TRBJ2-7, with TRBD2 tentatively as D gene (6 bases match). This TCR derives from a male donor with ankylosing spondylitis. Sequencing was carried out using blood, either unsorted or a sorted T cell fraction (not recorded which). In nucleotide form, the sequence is TGTGCCAGCTCACCACCAGGTCGGGGGATCTACGAGCAGTACTTC. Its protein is CASSPPGRGIYEQYF.